A selection of T cell receptor beta chains follows, all from one sample in a study of cytomegalovirus exposure and HLA in healthy donors. Produced via immunoSEQ multiplex PCR; TCRdb's table is partial and in-frame only. The sample comprises around 99,000 clones, roughly 80% of which are singletons, and about 8% rests with the top ten. The sample was PBMCs. The source is a woman aged 50 to 60 in good health and CMV-seropositive. Each CDR3 is given with its conserved first and last residue. The order of the fields is V gene, J gene, clone size, CDR3 protein. A clone size is listed for some rows: how often the clone was seen (once, few, many), or a class if it is expanded.

v_call: TRBV25-1
j_call: TRBJ1-5
clone_size: -
cdr3_aa: CASRTGNQPQHF

v_call: TRBV4-3
j_call: TRBJ1-4
clone_size: -
cdr3_aa: CASSQTGGTNEKLFF

v_call: TRBV7-9
j_call: TRBJ1-6
clone_size: -
cdr3_aa: CSSSLERDMPLHF

v_call: TRBV6-1
j_call: TRBJ1-6
clone_size: -
cdr3_aa: CASRRTGTNSPLHF

v_call: TRBV7-9
j_call: TRBJ1-1
clone_size: -
cdr3_aa: CASSLIQGATEAFF

v_call: TRBV10-3
j_call: TRBJ2-7
clone_size: -
cdr3_aa: CAISEPGTSGSYEQYF

v_call: TRBV27
j_call: TRBJ2-1
clone_size: -
cdr3_aa: CASSRPGTSGRNEQFF

v_call: TRBV5-8
j_call: TRBJ2-4
clone_size: -
cdr3_aa: CASSLGGRVTKNSQYF

v_call: TRBV4-1
j_call: TRBJ2-1
clone_size: -
cdr3_aa: CASSPMGTGGRGEQFF

v_call: TRBV5-1
j_call: TRBJ2-7
clone_size: -
cdr3_aa: CASSSGQGGLEQYF

v_call: TRBV5-1
j_call: TRBJ1-5
clone_size: -
cdr3_aa: CASSSGTGGSQPQHF

v_call: TRBV7-3
j_call: TRBJ2-1
clone_size: -
cdr3_aa: CASSASMAGGWNEQFF

v_call: TRBV7-6
j_call: -
clone_size: -
cdr3_aa: CASSPYAGSGSYEQYF

v_call: TRBV2
j_call: TRBJ2-2
clone_size: -
cdr3_aa: CASSEEAGGAGELFF

v_call: TRBV7-9
j_call: TRBJ2-7
clone_size: -
cdr3_aa: CSSSLIQTGGTYEQYF

v_call: TRBV2
j_call: TRBJ1-6
clone_size: once
cdr3_aa: CASATRGGSNSPLHF

v_call: TRBV7-2
j_call: TRBJ2-3
clone_size: -
cdr3_aa: CASSLSRKRAGGDTQYF

v_call: TRBV27
j_call: TRBJ2-2
clone_size: -
cdr3_aa: CASSTFARNTGELFF

v_call: TRBV27
j_call: TRBJ2-3
clone_size: -
cdr3_aa: CASSFGVGDTQYF

v_call: TRBV27
j_call: TRBJ2-6
clone_size: -
cdr3_aa: CASSDTTPRSGANGLTF

v_call: TRBV5-1
j_call: TRBJ2-1
clone_size: -
cdr3_aa: CASRRAPGTRYNEQFF

v_call: TRBV6-5
j_call: TRBJ1-5
clone_size: -
cdr3_aa: CASSWDREQPQHF

v_call: TRBV13
j_call: TRBJ2-7
clone_size: -
cdr3_aa: CASSFRGGPYEQYF

v_call: TRBV6-1
j_call: TRBJ2-1
clone_size: -
cdr3_aa: CASRLVGSYNEQFF

v_call: TRBV7-9
j_call: TRBJ1-1
clone_size: -
cdr3_aa: CASSFQTEAFF

v_call: TRBV5-4
j_call: -
clone_size: -
cdr3_aa: CASSRDRDSYEQYF

v_call: TRBV9
j_call: TRBJ2-1
clone_size: -
cdr3_aa: CASSVGASGSYNEQFF

v_call: TRBV15
j_call: TRBJ2-1
clone_size: -
cdr3_aa: CATTPLAGVGYNEQFF

v_call: TRBV7-9
j_call: TRBJ2-7
clone_size: few
cdr3_aa: CASSWDRAAYEQYF

v_call: TRBV29-1
j_call: TRBJ2-7
clone_size: -
cdr3_aa: CSVREASVYEQYF

v_call: TRBV7-2
j_call: TRBJ2-3
clone_size: -
cdr3_aa: CASSKGRQGGTDTQYF

v_call: TRBV7-2
j_call: TRBJ2-3
clone_size: -
cdr3_aa: CASSLVSTDTQYF

v_call: TRBV28
j_call: -
clone_size: -
cdr3_aa: CASSPTGSTHEQYF

v_call: TRBV9
j_call: TRBJ2-2
clone_size: -
cdr3_aa: CASSPRTGSNTGELFF

v_call: TRBV7-3
j_call: TRBJ2-3
clone_size: -
cdr3_aa: CASSLGSGGTDTQYF

v_call: TRBV10-3
j_call: TRBJ1-3
clone_size: few
cdr3_aa: CAIRTDDTIYF